The sequence of this T cell receptor (beta chain) was determined in a study of chemoradiotherapy in HPV16-positive cancers. General study points: During treatment, candidate HPV-specific clones and E7-related motifs expanded in tumor. Better recurrence-free survival went with HPV-responsive T-cell expansion in HPV16-positive patients. Functional assays defining HPV-specific T cells used only a couple of HPV16-positive patients.

Repeated repertoire sampling spanned the course of chemoradiotherapy. CDR3 length equals 17 residues. Germline lookup yields CDR1 SGHDT and CDR2 YYEEEE. V trimming: 6 bases; J trimming: 0 bases; junction bases outside the gene matches: 13. The table came from immunoSEQ multiplex PCR; TCRdb's copy has only in-frame clones and leaves some out. The sample shows 20,000 to 25,000 clones, 70% to 90% of them seen only once. Of note for this clone: The target antigen is unknown.

The sequence was obtained from a human donor with HPV-associated anogenital cancer. The chain has TRBV5-6 and TRBJ1-1, with TRBD1 matching 8 bases. The sample consisted of blood, taken from a patient who underwent chemoradiotherapy. This chain's CDR3 is CASTTWDRNFLNTEAFF. CDR3 in DNA: TGTGCCAGCACCACCTGGGACAGGAACTTTCTGAACACTGAAGCTTTCTTT.